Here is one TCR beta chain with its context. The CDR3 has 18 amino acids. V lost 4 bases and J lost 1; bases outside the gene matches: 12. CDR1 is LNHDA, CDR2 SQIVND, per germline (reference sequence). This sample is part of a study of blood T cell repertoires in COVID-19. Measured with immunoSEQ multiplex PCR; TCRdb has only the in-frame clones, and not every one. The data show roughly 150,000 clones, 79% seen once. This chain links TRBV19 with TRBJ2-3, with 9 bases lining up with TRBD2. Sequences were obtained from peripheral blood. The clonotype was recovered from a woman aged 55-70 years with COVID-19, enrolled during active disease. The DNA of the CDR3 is TGTGCCAGTAGTACCTCCAGGTTGGCGGGGGGGGGCACAGATACGCAGTATTTT. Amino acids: CASSTSRLAGGGTDTQYF.